This T cell receptor beta chain stems from a study of CD8 T cells in Susac syndrome. This CDR3 spans 15 amino acids. After removal of 3 bases from V and 4 bases from J, the junction contained 6 bases not matched to a gene. Looked up from germline, CDR1 is SNHLY and CDR2 is FYNNEI. After extraction with the RNeasy kit, roughly 0.5 to 1 ug of the RNA was reverse transcribed using random hexamers. TCRdb reanalysed the immunoSEQ multiplex PCR reads using MiXCR and keeps one entry per CDR3 protein. The table has 150,000 to 200,000 distinct CDR3 sequences, over 90% seen once. The sequenced sample consisted of CD4+ T cells from PBMCs. This receptor was taken from a human donor with Susac syndrome. The chain uses TRBV2 and TRBJ2-3; TRBD2 matches at 8 bases. CDR3 coding DNA: TGTGCCAGCAGTGACTTATCGGGGGGGGCAGATACGCAGTATTTT. Amino acid sequence: CASSDLSGGADTQYF. The full variable domain, its missing parts supplied by reference TRBV2 and TRBJ2-3, is EPEVTQTPSHQVTQMGQEVILRCVPISNHLYFYWYRQILGQKVEFLVSFYNNEISEKSEIFDDQFSVERPDGSNFTLKIRSTKLEDSAMYFCASSDLSGGADTQYFGPGTRLTVL.